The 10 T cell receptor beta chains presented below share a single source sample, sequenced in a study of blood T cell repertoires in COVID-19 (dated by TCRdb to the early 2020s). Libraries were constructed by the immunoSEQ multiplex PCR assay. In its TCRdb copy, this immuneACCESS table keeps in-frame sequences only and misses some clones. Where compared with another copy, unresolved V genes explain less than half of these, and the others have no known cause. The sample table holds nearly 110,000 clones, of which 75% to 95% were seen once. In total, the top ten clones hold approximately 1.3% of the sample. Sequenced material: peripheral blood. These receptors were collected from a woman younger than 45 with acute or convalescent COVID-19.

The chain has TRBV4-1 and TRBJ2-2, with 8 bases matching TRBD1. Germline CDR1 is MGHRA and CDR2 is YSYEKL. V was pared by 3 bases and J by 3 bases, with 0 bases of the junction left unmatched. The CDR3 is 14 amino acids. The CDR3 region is CASSQGQDTGELFF. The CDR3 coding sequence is TGCGCCAGCAGCCAGGGACAGGACACCGGGGAGCTGTTTTTT.

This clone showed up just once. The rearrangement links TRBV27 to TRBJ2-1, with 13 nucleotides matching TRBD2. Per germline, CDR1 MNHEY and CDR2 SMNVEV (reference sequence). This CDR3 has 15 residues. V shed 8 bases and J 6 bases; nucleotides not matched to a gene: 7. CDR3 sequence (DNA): TGTGCCAGCGGGGCCGGGACTAGCGGGACCAATGAGCAGTTCTTC. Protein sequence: CASGAGTSGTNEQFF.

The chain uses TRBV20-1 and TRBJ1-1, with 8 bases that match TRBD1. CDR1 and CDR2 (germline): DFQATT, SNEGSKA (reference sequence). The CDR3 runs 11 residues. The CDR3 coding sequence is TGCAAACGACAGGGGTTGACTGAAGCTTTCTTT. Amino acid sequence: CKRQGLTEAFF.

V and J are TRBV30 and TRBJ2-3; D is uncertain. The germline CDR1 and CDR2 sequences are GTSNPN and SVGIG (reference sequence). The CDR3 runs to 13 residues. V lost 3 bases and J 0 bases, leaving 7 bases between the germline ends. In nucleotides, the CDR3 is TGTGCCTGGAGAGGCAGGAGCACAGATACGCAGTATTTT. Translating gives CAWRGRSTDTQYF.

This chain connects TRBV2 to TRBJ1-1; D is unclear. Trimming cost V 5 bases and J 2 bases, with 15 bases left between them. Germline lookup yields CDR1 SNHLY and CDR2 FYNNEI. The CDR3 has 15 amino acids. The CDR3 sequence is CASSRDTAENTEAFF. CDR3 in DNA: TGTGCCAGCAGTCGGGATACAGCCGAAAACACTGAAGCTTTCTTT.

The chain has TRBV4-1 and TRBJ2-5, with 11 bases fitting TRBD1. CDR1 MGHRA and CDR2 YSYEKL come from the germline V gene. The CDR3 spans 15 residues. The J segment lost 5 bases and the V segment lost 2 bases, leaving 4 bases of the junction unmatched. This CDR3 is CASSQSGTGGETQYF. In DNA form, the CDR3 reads TGCGCCAGCAGCCAATCGGGGACAGGGGGGGAGACCCAGTACTTC.

In DNA, the CDR3 is TGTGCCACCCTATGGGGGGGGGACACCATATATTTT. Translating gives CATLWGGDTIYF. V and J are TRBV24-1 and TRBJ1-3, with TRBD1 as a possible D gene (5 bases). Trimming shortened V by 9 bases and J by 8 bases, and 13 bases separated the two germline ends. The CDR3 spans 12 residues. Germline values: CDR1 KGHDR, CDR2 SFDVKD.

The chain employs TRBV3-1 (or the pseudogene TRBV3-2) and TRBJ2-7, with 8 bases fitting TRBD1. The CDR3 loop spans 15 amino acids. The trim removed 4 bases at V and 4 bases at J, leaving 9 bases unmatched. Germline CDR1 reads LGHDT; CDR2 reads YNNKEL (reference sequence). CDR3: CASSPDRAFSYEQYF. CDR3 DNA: TGTGCCAGCAGCCCGGACAGGGCCTTCTCGTACGAGCAGTACTTC.

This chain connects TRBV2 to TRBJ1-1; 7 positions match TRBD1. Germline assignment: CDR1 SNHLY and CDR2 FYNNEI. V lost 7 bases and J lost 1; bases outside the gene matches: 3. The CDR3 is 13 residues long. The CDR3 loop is CASKGTENTEAFF. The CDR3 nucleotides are TGTGCCAGCAAAGGGACAGAGAACACTGAAGCTTTCTTT.

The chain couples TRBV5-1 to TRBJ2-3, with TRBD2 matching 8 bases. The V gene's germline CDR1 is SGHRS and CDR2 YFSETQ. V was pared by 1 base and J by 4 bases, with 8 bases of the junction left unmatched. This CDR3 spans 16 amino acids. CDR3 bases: TGCGCCAGCAGCTTGTTGGCCGGGAGGGCCTCAGATACGCAGTATTTT. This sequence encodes CASSLLAGRASDTQYF.